Listed below are T cell receptor beta chains from one sample, sequenced in a study of T cell repertoires and Cas9 in healthy adults. Using immunoSEQ multiplex PCR, the repertoire was profiled, and TCRdb retains in-frame clones only, with some absent. The data contain more than 20,000 clones, roughly 92% of them singletons. What was sequenced was CD4+ effector T cells (CD127+, CD25-, CD137-, CD154-) from PBMCs; culture status not recorded. These receptors originate from a human donor in good health. CDR3s include the opening cysteine and the closing phenylalanine or tryptophan. D genes are given only for firm matches. The size field is filled for only some rows; it gives once, few, many or a size class.

D: TRBD1; size: -; length: 13; V: TRBV10-2; J: TRBJ1-2; CDR3: CASTSTGAAGYTF; DNA: TGCGCCAGCACGTCGACAGGGGCGGCAGGCTACACCTTC
D: -; size: -; length: 12; V: TRBV7-9; J: TRBJ2-1; CDR3: CATPEGGDEQFF; DNA: TGTGCCACCCCAGAGGGGGGAGACGAGCAGTTCTTC
D: -; size: -; length: 17; V: TRBV5-1; J: TRBJ1-3; CDR3: CVSSPRDTFLSGNTIYF; DNA: TGCGTCAGCAGCCCCCGGGACACCTTCTTATCTGGAAACACCATATATTTT
D: -; size: -; length: 11; V: TRBV30; J: TRBJ2-1; CDR3: CAWSNYNEQFF; DNA: TGTGCCTGGAGTAACTACAATGAGCAGTTCTTC
D: -; size: -; length: 14; V: TRBV6-5; J: TRBJ2-1; CDR3: CASRSTGRYNEQFF; DNA: TGTGCCAGCAGGTCTACTGGTAGATACAATGAGCAGTTCTTC
D: -; size: -; length: 13; V: TRBV4-3; J: TRBJ1-5; CDR3: CASSQEGYQPQHF; DNA: TGCGCCAGCAGCCAAGAGGGGTATCAGCCCCAGCATTTT
D: -; size: -; length: 14; V: TRBV19; J: TRBJ1-5; CDR3: CASSKARAAEPQHF; DNA: TGTGCCAGTAGCAAGGCGAGGGCTGCGGAGCCCCAGCATTTT
D: TRBD1; size: -; length: 19; V: TRBV5-5; J: TRBJ2-4; CDR3: CASRVEVAGTGWPKNIQYF; DNA: TGTGCCAGCAGGGTCGAGGTCGCGGGGACAGGGTGGCCCAAAAACATTCAGTACTTC
D: -; size: -; length: 14; V: TRBV7-2; J: TRBJ1-4; CDR3: CASSGGVTNEKLFF; DNA: TGTGCCAGCAGCGGGGGAGTAACTAATGAAAAACTGTTTTTT
D: -; size: -; length: 11; V: TRBV9; J: TRBJ2-1; CDR3: CASSAGNEQFF; DNA: TGTGCCAGCAGCGCTGGAAATGAGCAGTTCTTC
D: -; size: -; length: 16; V: TRBV18; J: TRBJ2-6; CDR3: CASSPQAGAGANVLTF; DNA: TGTGCCAGCTCACCACAGGCAGGGGCCGGGGCCAACGTCCTGACTTTC
D: TRBD1; size: -; length: 14; V: TRBV6-6; J: TRBJ1-2; CDR3: CASSPRQGLYGYTF; DNA: TGTGCCAGCAGCCCTAGACAGGGCCTCTATGGCTACACCTTC
D: -; size: -; length: 14; V: TRBV6-1; J: TRBJ1-2; CDR3: CASSVNFQGGGYTF; DNA: TGTGCCAGCAGTGTGAACTTCCAGGGTGGTGGCTACACCTTC
D: -; size: -; length: 17; V: TRBV18; J: TRBJ1-1; CDR3: CASSPPQGRVMNTEAFF; DNA: TGTGCCAGCTCACCACCGCAGGGGAGGGTCATGAACACTGAAGCTTTCTTT
D: TRBD2; size: -; length: 14; V: TRBV7-2; J: TRBJ2-7; CDR3: CASRRTSGVYEQYF; DNA: TGTGCCAGCAGGAGGACTAGCGGGGTGTACGAGCAGTACTTC
D: TRBD1; size: -; length: 13; V: TRBV7-9; J: TRBJ1-2; CDR3: CASSGTGYDGYTF; DNA: TGTGCCAGCAGCGGGACAGGGTACGATGGCTACACCTTC
D: -; size: -; length: 14; V: TRBV5-4; J: TRBJ1-1; CDR3: CASTRAGMFTEAFF; DNA: TGTGCCAGCACCCGAGCGGGGATGTTCACTGAAGCTTTCTTT
D: -; size: -; length: 16; V: TRBV9; J: TRBJ1-3; CDR3: CASSVDDSTSGNTIYF; DNA: TGTGCCAGCAGCGTAGATGACAGTACCTCTGGAAACACCATATATTTT
D: TRBD2; size: -; length: 18; V: TRBV5-1; J: TRBJ2-7; CDR3: CASSSPGLRGGSSYEQYF; DNA: TGCGCCAGCAGCTCACCGGGACTAAGAGGCGGAAGCTCCTACGAGCAGTACTTC
D: TRBD1; size: -; length: 14; V: TRBV7-2; J: TRBJ2-3; CDR3: CASATDRAQDTQYF; DNA: TGTGCCAGCGCCACGGACAGGGCGCAAGATACGCAGTATTTT
D: TRBD1; size: -; length: 17; V: TRBV7-9; J: TRBJ1-2; CDR3: CASSSSVTGGGNYGYTF; DNA: TGTGCCAGCAGCTCGAGTGTAACAGGGGGCGGGAACTATGGCTACACCTTC
D: TRBD1; size: -; length: 14; V: TRBV4-3; J: TRBJ2-7; CDR3: CASSQTGGLDEQYF; DNA: TGCGCCAGCAGCCAGACAGGGGGCTTGGACGAGCAGTACTTC
D: TRBD1; size: once; length: 15; V: TRBV9; J: TRBJ1-4; CDR3: CASSPYVGQNEKLFF; DNA: TGTGCCAGCAGCCCTTACGTGGGACAGAATGAAAAACTGTTTTTT
D: TRBD1; size: -; length: 16; V: TRBV10-3; J: TRBJ2-2; CDR3: CAISAQGQGITGELFF; DNA: TGTGCCATCAGTGCTCAAGGACAGGGAATCACCGGGGAGCTGTTTTTT
D: -; size: -; length: 15; V: TRBV5-6; J: TRBJ1-5; CDR3: CASSLGAGKDQPQHF; DNA: TGTGCCAGCAGCTTGGGAGCTGGGAAGGATCAGCCCCAGCATTTT
D: -; size: once; length: 13; V: TRBV9; J: TRBJ2-5; CDR3: CASSVGALKTQYF; DNA: TGTGCCAGCAGCGTAGGGGCTTTGAAGACCCAGTACTTC
D: TRBD1; size: -; length: 15; V: TRBV2; J: TRBJ2-7; CDR3: CASSVRQGVGYEQYF; DNA: TGTGCCAGCAGTGTTCGACAGGGGGTGGGATACGAGCAGTACTTC
D: -; size: -; length: 12; V: TRBV27; J: TRBJ1-1; CDR3: CASSPQGTEAFF; DNA: TGTGCCAGCAGTCCACAGGGAACGGAAGCTTTCTTT
D: -; size: -; length: 14; V: TRBV30; J: TRBJ2-2; CDR3: CAWSRDGDTGELFF; DNA: TGTGCCTGGAGTAGGGACGGAGACACCGGGGAGCTGTTTTTT
D: TRBD1; size: -; length: 12; V: TRBV30; J: TRBJ1-2; CDR3: CAWNRGTYGYTF; DNA: TGTGCCTGGAACAGGGGGACCTATGGCTACACCTTC
D: -; size: -; length: 13; V: TRBV7-2; J: TRBJ2-1; CDR3: CASSWTSYNEQFF; DNA: TGTGCCAGCAGCTGGACTTCCTACAATGAGCAGTTCTTC
D: -; size: once; length: 13; V: TRBV4-1; J: TRBJ2-5; CDR3: CASSLPRGETQYF; DNA: TGCGCCAGCAGCCTCCCCCGAGGAGAGACCCAGTACTTC
D: -; size: -; length: 14; V: TRBV14; J: TRBJ1-2; CDR3: CASSPMRTTYGYTF; DNA: TGTGCCAGCAGCCCAATGAGAACAACCTATGGCTACACCTTC
D: TRBD1; size: once; length: 14; V: TRBV27; J: TRBJ1-1; CDR3: CASSKDRSNTEAFF; DNA: TGTGCCAGCAGTAAGGACAGGTCGAACACTGAAGCTTTCTTT
D: -; size: -; length: 15; V: TRBV19; J: TRBJ2-6; CDR3: CASRPPGSGANVLTF; DNA: TGTGCCAGTAGACCACCAGGGTCTGGGGCCAACGTCCTGACTTTC
D: TRBD2; size: -; length: 13; V: TRBV5-1; J: TRBJ2-5; CDR3: CASSGTTQETQYF; DNA: TGCGCCAGCAGCGGGACTACCCAAGAGACCCAGTACTTC
D: -; size: once; length: 13; V: TRBV5-1; J: TRBJ1-1; CDR3: CASSLIMNTEAFF; DNA: TGCGCCAGCAGCTTGATTATGAACACTGAAGCTTTCTTT
D: -; size: -; length: 13; V: TRBV27; J: TRBJ2-5; CDR3: CASRHTSSETQYF; DNA: TGTGCCAGCAGACATACTAGCTCTGAGACCCAGTACTTC
D: -; size: -; length: 15; V: TRBV12-1; J: TRBJ2-1; CDR3: CASSWSVADYNEQFF; DNA: TGTGCCAGCAGCTGGAGTGTAGCGGATTACAATGAGCAGTTCTTC
D: TRBD1; size: -; length: 16; V: TRBV27; J: TRBJ1-5; CDR3: CASSNDGTGDNQPQHF; DNA: TGTGCCAGCAGTAACGACGGAACAGGGGACAATCAGCCCCAGCATTTT
D: -; size: -; length: 15; V: TRBV7-2; J: TRBJ2-4; CDR3: CASSPHRPGKNIQYF; DNA: TGTGCCAGCAGCCCACACCGACCTGGCAAAAACATTCAGTACTTC
D: TRBD2; size: -; length: 17; V: TRBV7-2; J: TRBJ2-2; CDR3: CASSARLAGGRTGELFF; DNA: TGTGCCAGCAGCGCGCGACTAGCGGGGGGTCGGACCGGGGAGCTGTTTTTT
D: -; size: -; length: 15; V: TRBV4-1; J: TRBJ2-1; CDR3: CASSQEQSSYNEQFF; DNA: TGCGCCAGCAGCCAAGAGCAGAGCTCCTACAATGAGCAGTTCTTC
D: -; size: once; length: 13; V: TRBV10-3; J: TRBJ1-1; CDR3: CAIAEGGNTEAFF; DNA: TGTGCCATTGCGGAGGGGGGGAACACTGAAGCTTTCTTT
D: TRBD2; size: once; length: 15; V: TRBV7-3; J: TRBJ2-2; CDR3: CASSPTSGGAGELFF; DNA: TGTGCCAGCAGCCCGACTAGCGGGGGAGCCGGGGAGCTGTTTTTT
D: -; size: -; length: 11; V: TRBV6-1; J: TRBJ2-3; CDR3: CASRWEDTQYF; DNA: TGTGCCAGCAGGTGGGAAGATACGCAGTATTTT